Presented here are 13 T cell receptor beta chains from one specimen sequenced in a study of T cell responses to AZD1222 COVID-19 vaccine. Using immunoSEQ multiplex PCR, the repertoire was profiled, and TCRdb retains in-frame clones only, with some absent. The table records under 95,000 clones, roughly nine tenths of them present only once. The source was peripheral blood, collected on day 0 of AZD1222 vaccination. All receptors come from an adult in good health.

DNA of the CDR3: TGTGCCAGCAGCTTGGCTACAGCCTACGAGCAGTACTTC. Residues: CASSLATAYEQYF. This chain joins TRBV5-6 and TRBJ2-7; D uncertain. The V gene lost 0 bases and the J gene lost 2 bases, with 6 bases spanning the gap. The CDR3 loop spans 13 amino acids. Germline V lookup: CDR1 SGHDT, CDR2 YYEEEE.

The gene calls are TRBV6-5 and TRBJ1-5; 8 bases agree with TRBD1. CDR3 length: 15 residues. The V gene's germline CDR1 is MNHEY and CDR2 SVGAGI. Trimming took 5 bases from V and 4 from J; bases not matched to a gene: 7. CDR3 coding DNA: TGTGCCAGCAGTCACCGGGACAGGCAGAATCAGCCCCAGCATTTT. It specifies CASSHRDRQNQPQHF.

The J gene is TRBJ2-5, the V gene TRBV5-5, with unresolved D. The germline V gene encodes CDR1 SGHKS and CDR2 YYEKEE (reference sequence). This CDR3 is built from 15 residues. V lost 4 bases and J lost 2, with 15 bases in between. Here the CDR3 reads CASSAPVGPQETQYF. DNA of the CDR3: TGTGCCAGCAGCGCTCCGGTTGGGCCACAAGAGACCCAGTACTTC.

Here the CDR3 reads CASSRDQGSANYGYTF. The CDR3 coding sequence is TGTGCCAGCAGCCGGGATCAGGGCTCGGCTAACTATGGCTACACCTTC. The V gene is TRBV3-1 (or the pseudogene TRBV3-2), the J gene TRBJ1-2; possibly TRBD1 for D (5 bases). V dropped 4 bases and J dropped 0 bases, with 15 bases sitting between them. CDR3 length equals 16 residues. Germline V gene lookup returns CDR1 LGHDT and CDR2 YNNKEL (reference sequence).

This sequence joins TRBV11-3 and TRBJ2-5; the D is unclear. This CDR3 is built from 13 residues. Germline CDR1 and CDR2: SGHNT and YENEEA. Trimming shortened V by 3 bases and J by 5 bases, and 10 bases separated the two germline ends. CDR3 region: CASSLNSLETQYF. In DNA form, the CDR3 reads TGTGCCAGCAGCTTGAACAGCTTGGAGACCCAGTACTTC.

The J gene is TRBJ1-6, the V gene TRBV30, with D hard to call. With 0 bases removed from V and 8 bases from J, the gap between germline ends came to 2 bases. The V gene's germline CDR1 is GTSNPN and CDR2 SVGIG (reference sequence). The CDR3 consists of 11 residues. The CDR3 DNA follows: TGTGCCTGGAGTGTGCATTCACCCCTCCACTTT. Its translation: CAWSVHSPLHF.

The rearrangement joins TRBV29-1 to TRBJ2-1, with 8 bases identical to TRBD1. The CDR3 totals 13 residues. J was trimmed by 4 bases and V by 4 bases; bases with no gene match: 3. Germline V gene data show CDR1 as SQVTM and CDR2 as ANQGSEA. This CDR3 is CSVGTGQYNEQFF. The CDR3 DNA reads TGCAGCGTTGGGACAGGGCAATACAATGAGCAGTTCTTC.

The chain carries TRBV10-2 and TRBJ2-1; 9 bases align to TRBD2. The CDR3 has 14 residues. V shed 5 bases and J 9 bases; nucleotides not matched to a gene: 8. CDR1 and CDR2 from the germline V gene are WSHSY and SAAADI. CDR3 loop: CASSLAGGPIEQFF. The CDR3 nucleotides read TGCGCCAGCAGTCTGGCGGGAGGGCCGATTGAGCAGTTCTTC.

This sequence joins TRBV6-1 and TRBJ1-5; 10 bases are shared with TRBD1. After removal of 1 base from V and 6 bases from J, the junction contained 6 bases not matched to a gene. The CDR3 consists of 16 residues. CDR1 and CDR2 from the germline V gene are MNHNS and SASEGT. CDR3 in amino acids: CASSEVDRGTGQPQHF. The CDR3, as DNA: TGTGCCAGCAGTGAAGTGGACAGGGGGACTGGTCAGCCCCAGCATTTT.

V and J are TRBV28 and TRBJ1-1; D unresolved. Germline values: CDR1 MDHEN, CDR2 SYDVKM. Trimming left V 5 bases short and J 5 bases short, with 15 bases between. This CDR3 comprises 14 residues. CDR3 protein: CASSRGLSLTEAFF. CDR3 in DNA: TGTGCCAGCAGTCGCGGACTATCGCTTACTGAAGCTTTCTTT.

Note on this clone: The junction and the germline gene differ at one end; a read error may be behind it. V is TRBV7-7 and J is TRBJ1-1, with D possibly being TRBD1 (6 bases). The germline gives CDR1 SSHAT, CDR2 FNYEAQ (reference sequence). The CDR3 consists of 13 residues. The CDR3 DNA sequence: TGTGCTAGCAGCAGGACAGAGAACACTGAAGCTTTCTTT. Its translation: CASSRTENTEAFF.

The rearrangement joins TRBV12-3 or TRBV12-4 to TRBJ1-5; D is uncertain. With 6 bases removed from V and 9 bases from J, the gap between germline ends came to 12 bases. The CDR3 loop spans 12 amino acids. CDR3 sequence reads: CASRVPPGPQHF. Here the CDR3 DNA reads TGTGCCAGCAGAGTGCCCCCAGGGCCCCAGCATTTT.

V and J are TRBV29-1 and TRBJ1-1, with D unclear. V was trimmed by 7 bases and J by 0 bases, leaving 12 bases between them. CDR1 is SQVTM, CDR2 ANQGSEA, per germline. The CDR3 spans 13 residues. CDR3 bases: TGCAGCGCCGGTCTGCCTATGAACACTGAAGCTTTCTTT. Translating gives CSAGLPMNTEAFF. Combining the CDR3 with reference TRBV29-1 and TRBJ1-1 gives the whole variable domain SAVISQKPSRDICQRGTSLTIQCQVDSQVTMMFWYRQQPGQSLTLIATANQGSEATYESGFVIDKFPISRPNLTFSTLTVSNMSPEDSSIYLCSAGLPMNTEAFFGQGTRLTVV.